This record concerns one T cell receptor (beta chain) sequence. The sample originates from a study of neoadjuvant nivolumab and ipilimumab in lung cancer. Turning to the study itself: The combination arm added day-1 ipilimumab 1 mg/kg to nivolumab 3 mg/kg on days 1, 15, 29.

Some clones are missing from TCRdb's copy, which holds only in-frame ones; the method was immunoSEQ multiplex PCR. The table includes roughly 8,600 clones, 84% detected once. V shed 4 bases and J 0 bases; nucleotides not matched to a gene: 8. This CDR3 contains 16 residues. From germline, CDR1 is SGDLS and CDR2 YYNGEE. This rearrangement joins TRBV9 to TRBJ2-7, with TRBD1 identical over 9 bases. The source material was tumor tissue, sampled after neoadjuvant nivolumab, alone or with ipilimumab, at or shortly before surgery. The receptor's source is an adult with non-small cell lung cancer. CDR3 in amino acids: CASSPTRDRVSYEQYF. CDR3 DNA: TGTGCCAGCAGCCCGACCCGGGACAGGGTCTCCTACGAGCAGTACTTC. The whole variable domain, remainder taken from reference TRBV9 and TRBJ2-7, is DSGVTQTPKHLITATGQRVTLRCSPRSGDLSVYWYQQSLDQGLQFLIQYYNGEERAKGNILERFSAQQFPDLHSELNLSSLELGDSALYFCASSPTRDRVSYEQYFGPGTRLTVT.